A selection of T cell receptor beta chains follows, all from one sample in a study of CD8 T cells in ankylosing spondylitis. One entry per CDR3 protein results from TCRdb running MiXCR on the 5' RACE reads. This table has over 700,000 distinct CDR3 sequences, around 20% appearing once. The sample comprised blood, either unsorted or a sorted T cell fraction (not recorded which). These receptors were collected from a male donor with ankylosing spondylitis. Both conserved end residues are part of each CDR3. A D gene is named only where the DNA matches it firmly. Some rows have no size entry. The others give once, few or many, or a class for an expanded clone.

D gene,clone size,J gene,V gene,CDR3 DNA,CDR3 protein
NA,many,TRBJ2-1,TRBV5-1,TGCGCCAGCAGCTCGGGAACTAAGTACAATGAGCAGTTCTTC,CASSSGTKYNEQFF
TRBD1,NA,TRBJ2-7,TRBV20-1,TGCAGTGCTAGAGATTCGGACAGGTACTACGAGCAGTACTTC,CSARDSDRYYEQYF
NA,few,TRBJ2-3,TRBV28,TGTGCCAGCAGTTTCTCAGTGACATGGGATACGCAGTATTTT,CASSFSVTWDTQYF
NA,NA,TRBJ2-1,TRBV5-1,TGCGCCAGCAGCCCCCTCGAGACTCGATCCTACAATGAGCAGTTCTTC,CASSPLETRSYNEQFF
NA,few,TRBJ1-5,TRBV3-1,TGTGCCAGCAGCCAAGATTTGGCAGCGGCCCAGCCCCAGCATTTT,CASSQDLAAAQPQHF
NA,NA,TRBJ2-3,TRBV12-3/TRBV12-4,TGTGCCAGCAGTTTCGGGGCACAACCGGGACTGCTCAAAGATACGCAGTATTTT,CASSFGAQPGLLKDTQYF
NA,NA,TRBJ2-2,TRBV5-1,TGCGCCAGCAGCTTCGAGTTCAACACCGGGGAGCTGTTTTTT,CASSFEFNTGELFF
NA,NA,TRBJ1-1,TRBV20-1,TGCAGTGCTAGAGATATAGGGGGGCAAGACACTGAAGCTTTCTTT,CSARDIGGQDTEAFF
TRBD2,NA,TRBJ2-3,TRBV7-2,TGTGCCAGCAGCTTAGAATTTGCGGGAGGAGATACGCAGTATTTT,CASSLEFAGGDTQYF
NA,few,TRBJ2-7,TRBV5-1,TGCGCCAGCAGCCCAGTGGACAGCTCCTACGAGCAGTACTTC,CASSPVDSSYEQYF
NA,many,TRBJ2-7,TRBV7-8,TGTGCCAGCAGCTCAGGGGAGTACGAGCAGTACTTC,CASSSGEYEQYF
NA,many,TRBJ2-5,TRBV4-2,TGTGCCAGCAGCCAAGACGAAAGGGAGACCCAGTACTTC,CASSQDERETQYF
NA,few,TRBJ1-6,TRBV12-3/TRBV12-4,TGTGCCAGCAGTCCAGCGGGGGGAGGTTCACCCCTCCACTTT,CASSPAGGGSPLHF
TRBD2,few,TRBJ2-7,TRBV11-2,TGTGCCAGCAGCATTCGGACTAGCGGGGCCTACGAGCAGTACTTC,CASSIRTSGAYEQYF
TRBD1,NA,TRBJ1-3,TRBV12-3/TRBV12-4,TGTGCCAGCAGTTTGGCAGGGGGAACTGGAAACACCATATATTTT,CASSLAGGTGNTIYF